The next 30 T cell receptor beta chains were all read from a single sample in a study of blood T cells in healthy people across ages. Combining a sample-barcoded 5' primer with a J-beta primer mix, a second PCR ran for about 6 to 11 cycles. One entry per CDR3 protein results from TCRdb running MiXCR on the 5' RACE reads. This table holds fewer than 950,000 distinct CDR3 sequences, around 36% found once. The specimen sequenced was blood. The origin of the receptors is a man aged 18 to 29 in good health.

The CDR3 region has the DNA TGTGCCACCAGCAGAGGGGGACTACCAGAGACCCAGTACTTC. This codes for CATSRGGLPETQYF. This chain connects TRBV15 to TRBJ2-5; 7 bases are a match to TRBD2. With 1 base clipped from V and 4 bases from J, the junction kept 3 bases outside the gene matches. Germline CDR1 is LNHNV and CDR2 is YYDKDF (reference sequence). CDR3 size: 14 residues.

The chain combines TRBV7-9 with TRBJ1-6; 9 bases line up with TRBD1. This CDR3 is 16 amino acids long. Germline assignment: CDR1 SEHNR and CDR2 FQNEAQ (reference sequence). V shed 4 bases, J shed 5 bases, and the junction held 6 bases outside the gene matches. DNA of the CDR3: TGTGCCAGCAGCTCCAGGGACAGGGCCCATAATTCACCCCTCCACTTT. Its protein product is CASSSRDRAHNSPLHF.

The V and J genes are TRBV10-3 and TRBJ2-5; a possible D gene is TRBD2 (5 bases). Trimming shortened V by 2 bases and J by 2 bases, and 12 bases separated the two germline ends. CDR3 length: 15 residues. Germline values: CDR1 ENHRY, CDR2 SYGVKD. This chain's CDR3 is CAISEGESSQETQYF. CDR3 nucleotides: TGTGCCATCAGTGAGGGGGAGAGCTCTCAAGAGACCCAGTACTTC.

As to this clonotype: Being one base from a much bigger clone, this may be a read error. The rearrangement uses TRBV6-5 and TRBJ2-1; D remains ambiguous. Matching the DNA end better, TRBJ2-7 makes the J call doubtful. CDR3 length: 13 amino acids. Germline-derived CDR1 and CDR2 are MNHEY and SVGAGI. The CDR3 region is CASSRDRYNEQYF. CDR3 DNA: TGTGCCAGCAGCCGCGACCGGTACAATGAGCAGTACTTC.

V usage is TRBV9 and J usage is TRBJ2-3; the D is unclear. Germline V gene data show CDR1 as SGDLS and CDR2 as YYNGEE. The CDR3 covers 15 residues. Trimming took off 0 bases at V and 3 bases at J, with 11 bases between the two ends. Here the CDR3 reads CASSVAGRRTDTQYF. As DNA, the CDR3 is TGTGCCAGCAGCGTAGCTGGGCGGAGAACAGATACGCAGTATTTT.

In its sample, this clonotype was seen a few times. The chain carries TRBV20-1 and TRBJ1-1; D may be TRBD1 (6 bases). Trimming shortened V by 0 bases and J by 1 base, and 12 bases separated the two germline ends. The CDR3 consists of 15 residues. CDR1 and CDR2 from the germline V gene are DFQATT and SNEGSKA (reference sequence). CDR3 loop: CSARDFAGANTEAFF. The CDR3 DNA sequence: TGCAGTGCTAGAGATTTCGCAGGGGCGAACACTGAAGCTTTCTTT.

This clonotype appeared a single time. The gene calls are TRBV7-8 and TRBJ2-7, with TRBD2 matching 7 bases. The CDR3 covers 20 residues. The germline gives CDR1 SGHVS, CDR2 FQNEAQ. V was pared by 2 bases and J by 4 bases, with 23 bases of the junction left unmatched. In DNA, the CDR3 is TGTGCCAGCAGCTTACCCGGCGCGGGGGTCGGATCCCGACCGACTTACGAGCAGTACTTC. This translates into CASSLPGAGVGSRPTYEQYF.

The DNA of the CDR3 is TGCAGCGTCAAGCGCCGGGACTATACAAATCAGCCCCAGCATTTT. Amino acid sequence: CSVKRRDYTNQPQHF. The rearrangement uses TRBV29-1 and TRBJ1-5, with D possibly matching TRBD1 (5 bases). This CDR3 has 15 residues. V dropped 6 bases and J dropped 4 bases, with 19 bases sitting between them. Looked up from germline, CDR1 is SQVTM and CDR2 is ANQGSEA.

This chain connects TRBV2 to TRBJ2-1; either TRBD1 or TRBD2 may fit D (5 bases each). The J call may be incorrect, as the DNA end agrees better with TRBJ2-7. Germline CDR1 and CDR2: SNHLY and FYNNEI. The CDR3 covers 13 residues. The CDR3 nucleotides are TGTGCCAGCAGGACAGAGGGATACAGTGAGCAGTACTTC. As protein: CASRTEGYSEQYF.

The rearrangement links TRBV3-1 to TRBJ2-5, with TRBD2 identical over 7 bases. Germline V gene data show CDR1 as LGHDT and CDR2 as YNNKEL (reference sequence). The CDR3 consists of 13 residues. The CDR3, as DNA: TGTACCTGCAGCCAGGGAGGGACAGAGACCCAGTACTTC. This encodes CTCSQGGTETQYF.

A note on this clonotype: A junction boundary mismatches the germline segment, possibly from a read error. This chain connects TRBV28 to TRBJ1-4; TRBD1 matches 7 bases. This CDR3 comprises 15 residues. Germline V lookup: CDR1 MDHEN, CDR2 SYDVKM. The CDR3 loop is CTSSTGTATNEKLFF. The DNA of the CDR3 is TGTACCAGCAGTACAGGGACAGCAACTAATGAAAAACTGTTTTTT.

There are many counts of this clonotype. This chain joins TRBV3-1 and TRBJ1-4, with 7 bases that match TRBD1. Germline V gives CDR1 LGHDT, CDR2 YNNKEL (reference sequence). Trimming at V came to 7 bases and at J to 2 bases, leaving 7 bases not matched to a gene. The CDR3 has 15 amino acids. The CDR3 coding sequence is TGTGCCAGCACCCGAATGACAGGGACTAATGAAAAACTGTTTTTT. It yields the protein CASTRMTGTNEKLFF.

The chain recombines TRBV20-1 with TRBJ1-2; maybe TRBD1 (5 bases). The germline CDR1 and CDR2 sequences are DFQATT and SNEGSKA (reference sequence). CDR3 length: 11 residues. The CDR3 DNA reads TGCCGCTCAGGGTGGGCGGCGGGCTACACCTTC. It specifies CRSGWAAGYTF.

The sample holds many counts of this clonotype. The chain carries TRBV6-5 and TRBJ2-4, with 9 bases identical to TRBD2. V lost 0 bases, J lost 0 bases, and 3 bases stayed unmatched. The CDR3 extends over 17 amino acids. Per the germline V gene, CDR1 is MNHEY and CDR2 is SVGAGI. The CDR3 sequence is CASSYSTSGVAKNIQYF. CDR3 sequence (DNA): TGTGCCAGCAGTTACTCGACTAGCGGTGTAGCCAAAAACATTCAGTACTTC.

This clonotype showed up many times. The rearrangement joins TRBV29-1 to TRBJ2-3, with D possibly called TRBD1 or TRBD2 (5 bases each). The V end was cut by 7 bases, the J end by 6 bases, with 11 bases between. CDR1 and CDR2 from the germline V gene are SQVTM and ANQGSEA. CDR3 length: 11 residues. CDR3 region: CSGPEGDTQYF. In nucleotides, the CDR3 is TGCAGCGGCCCCGAGGGGGATACGCAGTATTTT.

To note about this clonotype: A read error may explain this, as a much larger clone is one base away. This CDR3 is CASSLTTGGKNEQYF. The DNA for the CDR3 is TGTGCCAGCAGCTTAACGACAGGGGGAAAAAATGAGCAGTACTTC. The J gene is TRBJ2-5, the V gene TRBV7-2; 9 bases are a match to TRBD1. CDR3 size: 15 residues. Germline V gene lookup returns CDR1 SGHTA and CDR2 FQGNSA. Germline trimming cut 2 bases from V and 11 bases from J; bases unmatched to any gene: 12.

The chain links TRBV6-2 or TRBV6-3 to TRBJ1-2; D unclear. The V and J ends lost 0 bases and 4 bases respectively, with 12 bases between them. Germline V gene sequence: CDR1 MNHEY, CDR2 SVGEGT. The CDR3 length is 15 residues. The CDR3 DNA follows: TGTGCCAGCAGTTACTCGCGGCGAGGGATCTATGGCTACACCTTC. It yields the protein CASSYSRRGIYGYTF.

Many counts were recorded for this clonotype. J is TRBJ1-2 and V is TRBV20-1; D not resolved. The germline V and J ends were trimmed by 1 base and 5 bases, with 14 bases remaining between them. The CDR3 loop spans 14 amino acids. CDR1 DFQATT and CDR2 SNEGSKA come from the germline V gene (reference sequence). CDR3 DNA sequence: TGCAGTGCTAGAGTTGACCTCTCTGAGTATGGCTACACCTTC. This gives the protein CSARVDLSEYGYTF.

The genes are TRBV12-3 or TRBV12-4 and TRBJ2-1, with unresolved D. V lost 4 bases, J lost 8 bases, and 15 bases lay in between. The length of the CDR3 is 14 residues. DNA for the CDR3: TGTGCCAGCAGTTCTTTGGCATATCATGATGAGCAGTTCTTC. It specifies CASSSLAYHDEQFF.

The rearrangement joins TRBV13 to TRBJ2-1; D unclear. Trimming pared 6 bases from V and 5 bases from J, leaving 11 bases between. Germline V CDR1 and CDR2: PRHDT, FYEKMQ (reference sequence). The CDR3 extends over 13 amino acids. Here the CDR3 reads CASRKSDDNEQFF. The CDR3 DNA reads TGTGCCAGCAGGAAGTCGGACGACAATGAGCAGTTCTTC.

V is TRBV18 and J is TRBJ1-1, with D perhaps matching TRBD1 (5 bases). CDR1 is KGHSH and CDR2 is LQKENI in the germline V gene. V was clipped by 6 bases and J by 6 bases, with 14 bases between them. The CDR3 extends over 13 amino acids. CDR3 sequence (DNA): TGTGCCAGCTCGGATGGGTGGGGCGCTGAAGCTTTCTTT. Residues: CASSDGWGAEAFF.

This chain links TRBV3-1 with TRBJ1-1; D perhaps matches TRBD1 (5 bases). Trimming shortened V by 1 base and J by 9 bases, and 18 bases separated the two germline ends. Germline V gene data show CDR1 as LGHDT and CDR2 as YNNKEL (reference sequence). The CDR3 is 15 residues long. The CDR3 coding sequence is TGTGCCAGCAGCCAAGGCATCCGACAGTGGGATAAAGCTTTCTTT. Its protein product is CASSQGIRQWDKAFF. Full variable domain (remainder filled in from reference TRBV3-1 and TRBJ1-1): DTAVSQTPKYLVTQMGNDKSIKCEQNLGHDTMYWYKQDSKKFLKIMFSYNNKELIINETVPNRFSPKSPDKAHLNLHINSLELGDSAVYFCASSQGIRQWDKAFFGQGTRLTVV.

This clonotype was found many times. The chain joins TRBV28 to TRBJ2-1; 7 bases map to TRBD1. V dropped 6 bases and J dropped 6; count of bases not matched to a gene: 11. This CDR3 has 15 residues. CDR1 and CDR2 (germline): MDHEN, SYDVKM. The CDR3 is CASRLETGIINEQFF. The CDR3 DNA sequence: TGTGCCAGCAGGTTAGAGACAGGGATTATCAATGAGCAGTTCTTC.

Only a few counts were recorded for this clonotype. The V call is TRBV20-1, the J call TRBJ2-1; 9 bases agree with TRBD1. This CDR3 region has 15 residues. From germline, CDR1 is DFQATT and CDR2 SNEGSKA (reference sequence). The J segment lost 9 bases and the V segment lost 3 bases, leaving 12 bases of the junction unmatched. In nucleotides, the CDR3 is TGCAGTGCTAGGGGACAGGGCCTCCATATGGGTGAGCAGTTCTTC. Translating gives CSARGQGLHMGEQFF.

This clonotype was detected a few times. This chain connects TRBV7-9 to TRBJ1-6; D unresolved. The CDR3 totals 14 residues. Looked up from germline, CDR1 is SEHNR and CDR2 is FQNEAQ (reference sequence). V lost 3 bases to trimming and J lost 8 bases, with 11 bases between them. The chain's CDR3 is CASSFDPSDSPLHF. The CDR3 nucleotides read TGTGCCAGCAGCTTCGACCCCTCGGATTCACCCCTCCACTTT.

This clonotype was recorded a few times. This sequence joins TRBV5-1 and TRBJ2-1, with D tentatively TRBD2 (6 bases). Trimming removed 4 bases from V and 4 bases from J, with 15 bases in between. CDR1 and CDR2 (germline): SGHRS, YFSETQ. This CDR3 is 15 amino acids long. Written as DNA, the CDR3 is TGCGCCAGCAGCCTCACTTGGGGGGAGTACAATGAGCAGTTCTTC. Translated, it gives CASSLTWGEYNEQFF.

This clonotype appeared once. CDR3 protein: CASSPSTQGARGDTQYF. The CDR3 DNA reads TGTGCCAGCTCACCCTCAACACAGGGGGCGCGGGGAGATACGCAGTATTTT. The gene calls are TRBV18 and TRBJ2-3; 9 bases are a match to TRBD1. The CDR3 has 17 residues. Per the germline V gene, CDR1 is KGHSH and CDR2 is LQKENI. The trim removed 3 bases at V and 5 bases at J, leaving 12 bases unmatched.

The chain links TRBV9 to TRBJ1-1, with TRBD1 identical over 7 bases. CDR1 is SGDLS and CDR2 is YYNGEE in the germline V gene. J gave up 4 bases and V 0 bases, and 3 bases lay outside the gene matches. This CDR3 comprises 14 residues. DNA for the CDR3: TGTGCCAGCAGCGTAGCGTCAGGGGGCACTGAAGCTTTCTTT. This gives the protein CASSVASGGTEAFF.

This rearrangement joins TRBV14 to TRBJ1-1; 7 positions agree with TRBD1. CDR3 length equals 16 residues. V was clipped by 2 bases and J by 7 bases; unmatched bases: 13. CDR1 is SGHDN, CDR2 FVKESK, per germline. The CDR3 sequence: CASSQTSIPGGSEAFF. In nucleotides, the CDR3 is TGTGCCAGCAGCCAAACAAGCATTCCAGGGGGGAGTGAAGCTTTCTTT.

As to this clonotype: A much larger clonotype is one base distant, so this may be a read error. This chain links TRBV12-3 or TRBV12-4 with TRBJ2-5; D might be TRBD1 or TRBD2, each matching 5 bases. The CDR3 runs 14 residues. V shed 3 bases and J shed 2 bases, with 10 bases lying between them. The CDR3 is CASSFYWGQETQYF. Here the CDR3 DNA reads TGTGCCAGCAGTTTTTATTGGGGGCAAGAGACCCAGTACTTC.